The present T cell receptor (beta chain) was sequenced within a study of CD8 T cells in Susac syndrome. For this clonotype: Its cognate antigen is unknown.

Random hexamers served to reverse transcribe roughly 0.45 to 1 ug RNA. The TCR beta CDR3 was amplified by immunoSEQ multiplex PCR across 54 Vbeta, 13 Jbeta. TCRdb itself ran the immunoSEQ multiplex PCR reads through MiXCR, one entry per CDR3 protein. The repertoire holds 150,000 to 200,000 distinct CDR3 sequences, with roughly nine tenths as singletons. V lost 1 base, J lost 0 bases, and 7 bases lay in between. Germline CDR1 is SGHTA and CDR2 is FQGNSA. CDR3 length equals 14 residues. The healthy controls were matched to patients by age and sex. Through negative isolation, CD4+ and CD8+ T cells were obtained, while TEMRA cells were enriched using FACS. Notes on the study in general: It was acknowledged by the study that relatively few individuals were included in its TCR sequencing and HLA analysis.

The sequenced sample was CD4+ T cells from PBMCs. The rearrangement links TRBV7-2 to TRBJ2-7; D gene unclear. This clonotype was sampled from a human donor in good health. CDR3 sequence reads: CASSLGASSYEQYF. For the CDR3, the DNA is TGTGCCAGCAGCTTAGGGGCCAGCTCCTACGAGCAGTACTTC.